Listed below are T cell receptor beta chains from one sample, sequenced in a study of CD4 T cells in relation to SARS-CoV-2 and coronaviruses. The protocol was immunoSEQ multiplex PCR, while the TCRdb copy is restricted to in-frame clones and leaves out a portion. The sample shows about 59,000 clones, 86% of them seen only once. Sequences were obtained from memory CD4+ T cells from PBMCs. The source is a human donor in good health. The CDR3 runs from the conserved cysteine through the conserved F or W. D genes are given only for firm matches. Clone size appears in some rows only: once, few, many, or a class for an expanded clone.

V gene	D gene	clone size	J gene	CDR3 DNA	CDR3 protein
TRBV28	-	-	TRBJ1-1	TGTGCCTCCAGTTTAATGACGGGTGGGTCGCGGACTGAAGCTTTCTTT	CASSLMTGGSRTEAFF
TRBV30	-	once	TRBJ1-5	TGTGCCTGGAGTGTACGTTCGAGTTTACAGCCCCAGCATTTT	CAWSVRSSLQPQHF
TRBV5-1	-	-	TRBJ2-5	TGCGCCAGCAGCACCGGGCAAGAGACCCAGTACTTC	CASSTGQETQYF
TRBV27	-	-	TRBJ1-6	TGTGCCAGCAGGCCAGGGTTGAGCTCCTATAATTCACCCCTCCACTTT	CASRPGLSSYNSPLHF
TRBV7-9	-	-	TRBJ2-1	TGTGCCAGCAGCCCCACTATGTATGAGCAGTTCTTC	CASSPTMYEQFF
TRBV6-4	-	-	TRBJ2-3	TGTGCCAGCAGTGGGGGAGATACGCAGTATTTT	CASSGGDTQYF
TRBV28	-	few	TRBJ1-5	TGTGCCAGCACCACGGGCGGTTGGCCCCAGCATTTT	CASTTGGWPQHF
TRBV15	-	-	TRBJ1-2	TGTGCCACCAGCAGAGATCCCCGTGACCGGAGGTATGGCTACACCTTC	CATSRDPRDRRYGYTF
TRBV5-4	TRBD1	-	TRBJ2-5	TGTGCCAGCAGCGGGGGACAGGGGGCGGTTGAGACCCAGTACTTC	CASSGGQGAVETQYF
TRBV15	TRBD2	-	TRBJ2-1	TGTGCCACCAGCAGAGCCGGGACTAGCGGGCATGAGCAGTTCTTC	CATSRAGTSGHEQFF
TRBV29-1	TRBD1	-	TRBJ1-1	TGCAGCGTTGGGGACAGGGACGCTGAAGCTTTCTTT	CSVGDRDAEAFF
TRBV3-1/TRBV3-2	TRBD2	-	TRBJ2-1	TGTGCCAGCAGCCTACTAGCGGGAGTCTACAATGAGCAGTTCTTC	CASSLLAGVYNEQFF
TRBV5-1	-	-	TRBJ1-1	TGCGCCAGCAGCTTGGGGACGGCAGTCGGGACTGAAGCTTTCTTT	CASSLGTAVGTEAFF
TRBV7-9	-	-	TRBJ2-4	TGTGCCAGCAGCCCCGGTGGGGGCAAAAACATTCAGTACTTC	CASSPGGGKNIQYF
TRBV4-1	-	-	TRBJ2-2	TGCGCCAGCAGCCAAGCTGTTCTAGCGAGAAGGCCCGGGGAGCTGTTTTTT	CASSQAVLARRPGELFF
TRBV18	-	-	TRBJ2-7	TGTGCCAGCTCACCACCGGACGGGATCTCCTACGAGCAGTACTTC	CASSPPDGISYEQYF
TRBV30	-	-	TRBJ1-6	TGTGCCTGGAGTGTCTCTTCCAATTCACCCCTCCACTTT	CAWSVSSNSPLHF
TRBV6-5	TRBD1	-	TRBJ2-3	TGTGCCAGCGGCAGACAGGGGGGAGATACGCAGTATTTT	CASGRQGGDTQYF
TRBV11-2	TRBD1	-	TRBJ2-5	TGTGCCAGCAGCTTTTCAGGGGGCGGTGAGACCCAGTACTTC	CASSFSGGGETQYF
TRBV9	-	-	TRBJ1-6	TGTGCCAGCAGCACCCAACCAGGGGCCTATTCACCCCTCCACTTT	CASSTQPGAYSPLHF
TRBV3-1/TRBV3-2	-	-	TRBJ2-7	TGTGCCAGCAGCCAAGGCAGGGGGGCCCAAACCTACGAGCAGTACTTC	CASSQGRGAQTYEQYF
TRBV4-1	-	-	TRBJ1-6	TGCGCCAGCAGCCAAGATCAAGGGGTTGATTCACCCCTCCACTTT	CASSQDQGVDSPLHF
TRBV19	-	once	TRBJ2-4	TGTGCCAGTAGTACCCAACAAAACATTCAGTACTTC	CASSTQQNIQYF
TRBV1	-	-	TRBJ2-1	TGCACCAGCAGCCGCCCGGGACTAGCGGGGGAAATGTACAATGAGCAGTTCTTC	CTSSRPGLAGEMYNEQFF
TRBV27	-	-	TRBJ2-7	TGTGCCAGCATGCAGTCCCCCGTGTTCTACGAGCAGTACTTC	CASMQSPVFYEQYF
TRBV19	-	-	TRBJ1-3	TGTGCCAGTAGTATATTGGGACGGGCGACCTCTGGAAACACCATATATTTT	CASSILGRATSGNTIYF
TRBV19	-	-	TRBJ1-1	TGTGCCAGTAGTATAGAGCGCGGCAGCATGAACACTGAAGCTTTCTTT	CASSIERGSMNTEAFF
TRBV13	-	-	TRBJ2-2	TGTGCCAGCGAGAGTGGGGGCCTCGGGGAGCTGTTTTTT	CASESGGLGELFF